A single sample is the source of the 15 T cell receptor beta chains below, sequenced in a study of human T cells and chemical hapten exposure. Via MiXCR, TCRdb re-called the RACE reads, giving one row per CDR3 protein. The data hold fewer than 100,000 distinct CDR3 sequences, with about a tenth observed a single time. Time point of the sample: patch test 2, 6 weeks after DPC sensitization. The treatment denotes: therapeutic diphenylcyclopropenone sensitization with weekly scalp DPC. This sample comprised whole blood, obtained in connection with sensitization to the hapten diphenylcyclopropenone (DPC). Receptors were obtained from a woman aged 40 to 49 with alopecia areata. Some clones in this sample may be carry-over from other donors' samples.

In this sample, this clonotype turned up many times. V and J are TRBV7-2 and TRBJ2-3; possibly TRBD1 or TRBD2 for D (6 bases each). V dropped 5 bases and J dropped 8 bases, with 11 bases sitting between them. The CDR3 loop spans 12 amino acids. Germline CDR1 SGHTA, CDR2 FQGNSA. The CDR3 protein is CASSTEGGTQYF. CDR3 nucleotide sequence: TGTGCCAGCAGCACGGAGGGGGGTACGCAGTATTTT.

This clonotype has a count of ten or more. CDR3 nucleotide sequence: TGTGCCAGCAGCCCCACAGGGCTAGATAATTCACCCCTCCACTTT. This encodes CASSPTGLDNSPLHF. The gene calls are TRBV7-9 and TRBJ1-6; D is possibly TRBD1 (6 bases). V lost 5 bases to trimming and J lost 5 bases, with 13 bases between them. Germline CDR1 SEHNR, CDR2 FQNEAQ (reference sequence). This CDR3 spans 15 amino acids.

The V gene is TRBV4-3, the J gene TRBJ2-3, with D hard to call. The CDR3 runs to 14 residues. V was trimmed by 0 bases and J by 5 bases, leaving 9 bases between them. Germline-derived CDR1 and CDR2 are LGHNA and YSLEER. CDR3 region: CASSQDLAVDTQYF. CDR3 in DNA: TGCGCCAGCAGCCAAGATTTGGCGGTAGATACGCAGTATTTT.

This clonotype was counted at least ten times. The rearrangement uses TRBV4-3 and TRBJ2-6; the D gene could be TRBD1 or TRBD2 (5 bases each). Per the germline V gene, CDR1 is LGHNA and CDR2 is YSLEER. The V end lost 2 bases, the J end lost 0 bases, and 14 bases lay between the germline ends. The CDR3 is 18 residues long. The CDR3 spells CASSQMTVGSSGANVLTF. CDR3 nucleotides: TGCGCCAGCAGCCAAATGACAGTGGGGAGCTCTGGGGCCAACGTCCTGACTTTC.

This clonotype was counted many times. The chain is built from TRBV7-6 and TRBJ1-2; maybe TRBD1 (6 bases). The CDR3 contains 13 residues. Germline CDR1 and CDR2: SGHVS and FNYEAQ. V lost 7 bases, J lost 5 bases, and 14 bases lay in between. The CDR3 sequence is CASKGDGAYGYTF. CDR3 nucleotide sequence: TGTGCCAGCAAGGGGGATGGGGCTTATGGCTACACCTTC.

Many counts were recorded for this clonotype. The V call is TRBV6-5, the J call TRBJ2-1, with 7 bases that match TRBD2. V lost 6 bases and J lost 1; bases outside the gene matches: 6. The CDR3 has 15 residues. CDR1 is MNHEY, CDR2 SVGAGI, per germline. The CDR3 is CASSPERGSYNEQFF. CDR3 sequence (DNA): TGTGCCAGCAGCCCCGAGCGGGGATCCTACAATGAGCAGTTCTTC.

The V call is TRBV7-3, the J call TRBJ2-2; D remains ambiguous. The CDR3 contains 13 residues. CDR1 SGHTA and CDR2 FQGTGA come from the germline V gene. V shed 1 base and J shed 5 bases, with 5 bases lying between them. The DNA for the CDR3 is TGTGCCAGCAGCTTAATTGAGACCGGGGAGCTGTTTTTT. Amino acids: CASSLIETGELFF.

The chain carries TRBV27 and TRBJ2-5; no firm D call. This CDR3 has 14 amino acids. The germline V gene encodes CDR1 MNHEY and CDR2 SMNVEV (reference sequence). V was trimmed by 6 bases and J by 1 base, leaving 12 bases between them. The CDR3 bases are TGTGCCAGCAGATCACAGAGTTTCCAAGAGACCCAGTACTTC. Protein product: CASRSQSFQETQYF.

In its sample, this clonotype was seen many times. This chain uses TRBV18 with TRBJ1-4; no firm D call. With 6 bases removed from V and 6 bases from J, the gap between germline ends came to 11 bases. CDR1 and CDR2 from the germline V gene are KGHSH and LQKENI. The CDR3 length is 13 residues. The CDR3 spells CASSYGSYEKLFF. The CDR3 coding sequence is TGTGCCAGCTCTTACGGGAGTTATGAAAAACTGTTTTTT. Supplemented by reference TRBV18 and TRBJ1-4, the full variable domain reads NAGVMQNPRHLVRRRGQEARLRCSPMKGHSHVYWYRQLPEEGLKFMVYLQKENIIDESGMPKERFSAEFPKEGPSILRIQQVVRGDSAAYFCASSYGSYEKLFFGSGTQLSVL.

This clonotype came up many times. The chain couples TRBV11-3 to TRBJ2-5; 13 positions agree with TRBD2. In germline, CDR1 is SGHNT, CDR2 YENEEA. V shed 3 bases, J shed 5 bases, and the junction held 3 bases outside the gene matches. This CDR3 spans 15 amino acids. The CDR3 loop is CASSLGLAGSETQYF. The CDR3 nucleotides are TGTGCCAGCAGCTTGGGACTAGCGGGAAGTGAGACCCAGTACTTC.

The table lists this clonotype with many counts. The chain's CDR3 is CASSLRQGGGMNTEAFF. The DNA of the CDR3 is TGCGCCAGCAGCCTAAGACAGGGAGGAGGCATGAACACTGAAGCTTTCTTT. V usage is TRBV5-1 and J usage is TRBJ1-1; 7 bases align to TRBD1. Germline trimming cut 4 bases from V and 0 bases from J; bases unmatched to any gene: 12. The CDR3 loop spans 17 amino acids. Germline V gene lookup returns CDR1 SGHRS and CDR2 YFSETQ. Using reference TRBV5-1 and TRBJ1-1 for the parts outside the CDR3, the full variable domain is KAGVTQTPRYLIKTRGQQVTLSCSPISGHRSVSWYQQTPGQGLQFLFEYFSETQRNKGNFPGRFSGRQFSNSRSEMNVSTLELGDSALYLCASSLRQGGGMNTEAFFGQGTRLTVV.

Here the CDR3 reads CASSSGTVYGYTF. CDR3 sequence (DNA): TGTGCCAGCAGCTCCGGGACAGTTTATGGCTACACCTTC. The chain is built from TRBV7-2 and TRBJ1-2; the match to TRBD1 covers 7 bases. CDR3 length equals 13 residues. V lost 4 bases to trimming and J lost 5 bases; unmatched junction nucleotides: 4. Germline loops: CDR1 SGHTA, CDR2 FQGNSA.

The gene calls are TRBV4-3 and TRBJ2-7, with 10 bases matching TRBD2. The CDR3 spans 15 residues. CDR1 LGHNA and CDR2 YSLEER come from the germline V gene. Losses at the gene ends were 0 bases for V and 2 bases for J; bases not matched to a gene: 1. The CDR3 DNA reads TGCGCCAGCAGCCAAGACAGCGGGAGGGCCTACGAGCAGTACTTC. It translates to CASSQDSGRAYEQYF.

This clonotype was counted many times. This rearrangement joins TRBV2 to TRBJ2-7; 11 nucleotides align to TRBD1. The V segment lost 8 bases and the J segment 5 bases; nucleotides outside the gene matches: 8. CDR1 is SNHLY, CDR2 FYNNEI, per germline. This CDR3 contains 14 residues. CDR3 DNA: TGTGCCAGCGGAACGGACAGGGGGCCCGACGAGCAGTACTTC. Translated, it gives CASGTDRGPDEQYF. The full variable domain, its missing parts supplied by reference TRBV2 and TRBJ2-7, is EPEVTQTPSHQVTQMGQEVILRCVPISNHLYFYWYRQILGQKVEFLVSFYNNEISEKSEIFDDQFSVERPDGSNFTLKIRSTKLEDSAMYFCASGTDRGPDEQYFGPGTRLTVT.

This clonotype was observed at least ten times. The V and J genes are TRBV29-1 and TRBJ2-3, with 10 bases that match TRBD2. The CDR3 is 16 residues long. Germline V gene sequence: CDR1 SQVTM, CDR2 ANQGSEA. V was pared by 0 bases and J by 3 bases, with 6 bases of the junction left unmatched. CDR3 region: CSVEDPRLAGTDTQYF. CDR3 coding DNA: TGCAGCGTTGAAGATCCCCGACTAGCGGGTACAGATACGCAGTATTTT.